Presented here are 5 T cell receptor beta chains from one specimen sequenced in a study of blood T cell repertoires in COVID-19. Clones were sequenced by immunoSEQ multiplex PCR, and TCRdb holds only the in-frame ones, with some missing. The top ten clones hold around 4% of a sample with approximately 250,000 clones, 70% to 90% of them seen once. Input material: peripheral blood. These receptors originate from a man aged 45-65 years with acute or convalescent COVID-19.

The chain carries TRBV5-1 and TRBJ2-7; unclear D gene. The germline V and J ends were trimmed by 4 bases and 6 bases, with 14 bases remaining between them. Germline loops: CDR1 SGHRS, CDR2 YFSETQ. The CDR3 runs 13 residues. The CDR3 spells CASSVEWLAEQYF. The CDR3 DNA follows: TGCGCCAGCAGCGTGGAGTGGCTGGCCGAGCAGTACTTC.

The gene calls are TRBV7-9 and TRBJ2-2; 9 positions match TRBD1. J was trimmed by 0 bases and V by 4 bases; bases with no gene match: 0. The germline V gene encodes CDR1 SEHNR and CDR2 FQNEAQ (reference sequence). The CDR3 is 15 amino acids. Here the CDR3 reads CASSWDRANTGELFF. The CDR3 coding sequence is TGTGCCAGCAGCTGGGACAGGGCGAACACCGGGGAGCTGTTTTTT.

This clone was seen a single time. J is TRBJ1-1 and V is TRBV10-3; TRBD1 matches at 8 bases. Germline V gene sequence: CDR1 ENHRY, CDR2 SYGVKD. CDR3 length: 13 residues. Germline trimming cut 11 bases from V and 4 bases from J; bases unmatched to any gene: 9. The CDR3 loop reads CASTDGTGTEAFF. CDR3 DNA: TGTGCCTCAACAGACGGGACAGGCACTGAAGCTTTCTTT.

The V gene is TRBV2, the J gene TRBJ2-7; D is ambiguous. Trimming took 7 bases from V and 1 from J, leaving 17 bases between them. The CDR3 spans 15 residues. Germline CDR1 is SNHLY and CDR2 is FYNNEI. The CDR3 reads CASMIDTLQSYEQYF. The CDR3 nucleotides are TGTGCCAGCATGATAGACACTCTTCAGTCCTACGAGCAGTACTTC.

The rearrangement uses TRBV5-8 and TRBJ2-7; perhaps TRBD1 as D (5 bases). Germline V gene lookup returns CDR1 SGHTS and CDR2 YDEGEE. V lost 1 base, J lost 6 bases, and 17 bases lay in between. This CDR3 comprises 15 residues. The CDR3 here is CASSLTGVGISEQYF. CDR3 nucleotide sequence: TGTGCCAGCAGCTTGACAGGAGTGGGGATCTCCGAGCAGTACTTC. The full variable domain, with the rest looked up from reference TRBV5-8 and TRBJ2-7, is EAGVTQSPTHLIKTRGQQATLRCSPISGHTSVYWYQQALGLGLQFLLWYDEGEERNRGNFPPRFSGRQFPNYSSELNVNALELEDSALYLCASSLTGVGISEQYFGPGTRLTVT.